The next 21 T cell receptor beta chains were all read from a single sample in a study of cytomegalovirus exposure and HLA in healthy donors. Use of 60 Vbeta and 13 Jbeta primers characterized the PCR. Clones were read by immunoSEQ multiplex PCR, and TCRdb kept only the in-frame ones, dropping some. This table holds 120,000 or so clones, roughly four fifths found once. Specimen: PBMCs. These receptor sequences come from a woman between 25 and 40 years old in good health and CMV-seronegative.

The chain joins TRBV11-2 to TRBJ2-3, with 9 bases matching TRBD1. Germline V gene data show CDR1 as SGHAT and CDR2 as FQNNGV. V was pared by 7 bases and J by 6 bases, with 5 bases of the junction left unmatched. The CDR3 is 13 residues long. This CDR3 is CASTFTGGDTQYF. DNA of the CDR3: TGTGCCAGCACCTTTACAGGGGGCGATACGCAGTATTTT.

This chain joins TRBV4-2 and TRBJ2-1; TRBD2 aligns across 13 bases. The CDR3 runs 15 residues. Germline assignment: CDR1 LGHNA and CDR2 YNFKEQ. V was pared by 4 bases and J by 5 bases, with 2 bases of the junction left unmatched. CDR3 loop: CASSLGLAGDNEQFF. The CDR3 DNA sequence: TGTGCCAGCAGCCTCGGACTAGCGGGGGACAATGAGCAGTTCTTC.

This rearrangement joins TRBV7-3 to TRBJ2-1; D ambiguous. V was trimmed by 3 bases and J by 6 bases, leaving 6 bases between them. This CDR3 has 12 residues. CDR1 is SGHTA, CDR2 FQGTGA, per germline. CDR3 nucleotide sequence: TGTGCCAGCAGCTTCAACAGCAATGAGCAGTTCTTC. Protein product: CASSFNSNEQFF.

The chain joins TRBV4-3 to TRBJ1-1; 9 bases fit TRBD1. The trim removed 0 bases at V and 4 bases at J, leaving 6 bases unmatched. Germline CDR1 reads LGHNA; CDR2 reads YSLEER. This CDR3 contains 16 residues. The CDR3 nucleotides are TGCGCCAGCAGCCAAGAGGGGGACAGGGTAGGCACTGAAGCTTTCTTT. This translates into CASSQEGDRVGTEAFF.

This clone was counted between two and nine times. The rearrangement links TRBV5-1 to TRBJ1-1; the match to TRBD1 covers 10 bases. V lost 6 bases, J lost 4 bases, and 3 bases stayed unmatched. CDR3 length: 13 amino acids. Germline CDR1 is SGHRS and CDR2 is YFSETQ. This CDR3 is CASIGQGGTEAFF. The CDR3 nucleotides read TGCGCCAGCATCGGACAGGGGGGCACTGAAGCTTTCTTT.

V usage is TRBV6-1 and J usage is TRBJ1-5; D is undetermined. Germline V gene sequence: CDR1 MNHNS, CDR2 SASEGT. This CDR3 comprises 13 residues. V gave up 4 bases and J gave up 1 base, with 5 bases separating them. The CDR3 is CASSALSNQPQHF. Written as DNA, the CDR3 is TGTGCCAGCAGTGCTTTGAGCAATCAGCCCCAGCATTTT.

The rearrangement links TRBV7-2 to TRBJ1-1; TRBD1 aligns across 10 bases. There are 16 residues in the CDR3. The germline V gene has CDR1 SGHTA and CDR2 FQGNSA. V was clipped by 3 bases and J by 6 bases; unmatched bases: 10. The CDR3 DNA reads as TGTGCCAGCAGCTTCGGGACAGGGGCGCTTGGCGCTGAAGCTTTCTTT. As protein: CASSFGTGALGAEAFF.

The chain employs TRBV6-6 and TRBJ1-5, with D uncertain. Germline-derived CDR1 and CDR2 are MNHNY and SVGAGI (reference sequence). Between the trimmed V and J ends, which lost 0 bases and 5 bases, there was a span of 2 bases. The CDR3 is made up of 12 amino acids. The CDR3 DNA sequence: TGTGCCAGCAGTTACTCCGATCAGCCCCAGCATTTT. Amino acids: CASSYSDQPQHF.

The gene calls are TRBV28 and TRBJ2-5, with D possibly TRBD1 on 5 matching bases. CDR3 length: 13 amino acids. Trimming shortened V by 7 bases and J by 0 bases, and 9 bases separated the two germline ends. CDR1 is MDHEN and CDR2 is SYDVKM in the germline V gene. The CDR3 region is CASTRQYQETQYF. DNA for the CDR3: TGTGCCAGCACCCGACAGTACCAAGAGACCCAGTACTTC.

V gene TRBV29-1 combines with J gene TRBJ1-1, with D possibly matching TRBD1 (5 bases). The germline V and J ends were trimmed by 0 bases and 1 base, with 12 bases remaining between them. Germline loops: CDR1 SQVTM, CDR2 ANQGSEA. The CDR3 is 15 amino acids. CDR3 residues: CSVEDPARANTEAFF. The CDR3 DNA is TGCAGCGTTGAAGATCCGGCCAGGGCGAACACTGAAGCTTTCTTT.

This chain uses TRBV28 with TRBJ1-2; D is possibly TRBD1 (5 bases). There are 12 residues in the CDR3. Trimming took off 4 bases at V and 6 bases at J, with 9 bases between the two ends. Germline assignment: CDR1 MDHEN and CDR2 SYDVKM. CDR3 in amino acids: CASSSRTNGYTF. For the CDR3, the DNA is TGTGCCAGCAGTTCTCGGACAAATGGCTACACCTTC.

The V call is TRBV5-1, the J call TRBJ1-6, with 7 bases fitting TRBD1. The germline V gene has CDR1 SGHRS and CDR2 YFSETQ. The CDR3 contains 14 residues. V gave up 5 bases and J gave up 7 bases; unmatched junction bases: 6. The CDR3 loop is CASSDRDANSPLHF. The CDR3 DNA follows: TGCGCCAGCAGTGACAGGGATGCAAATTCACCCCTCCACTTT.

V is TRBV2 and J is TRBJ2-1, with 8 bases identical to TRBD1. This CDR3 comprises 15 residues. Germline CDR1 reads SNHLY; CDR2 reads FYNNEI. V was pared by 7 bases and J by 6 bases, with 11 bases of the junction left unmatched. This CDR3 reads CASKGRQGNFNEQFF. CDR3 bases: TGTGCCAGCAAGGGTAGACAGGGGAATTTCAATGAGCAGTTCTTC. The full variable domain, in which reference TRBV2 and TRBJ2-1 provide the parts outside the CDR3, is EPEVTQTPSHQVTQMGQEVILRCVPISNHLYFYWYRQILGQKVEFLVSFYNNEISEKSEIFDDQFSVERPDGSNFTLKIRSTKLEDSAMYFCASKGRQGNFNEQFFGPGTRLTVL.

The chain links TRBV9 to TRBJ2-1; 10 bases match TRBD2. The CDR3 has 16 residues. After removal of 0 bases from V and 3 bases from J, the junction contained 3 bases not matched to a gene. The germline V gene has CDR1 SGDLS and CDR2 YYNGEE. CDR3 residues: CASSVVERGGYNEQFF. The CDR3 coding sequence is TGTGCCAGCAGCGTAGTGGAGCGGGGGGGCTACAATGAGCAGTTCTTC.

V gene TRBV21-1 combines with J gene TRBJ2-7; TRBD2 was called by the table and not checked on the DNA. TRBV21-1 constitutes a pseudogene. This CDR3 comprises 16 residues. The CDR3 coding sequence is TGTGCCAGCAGCAAAGTGGTTGGACTAGCGCTCTACGAGCAGTACTTC. Translated, it gives CASSKVVGLALYEQYF.

This clone has only a few counts. The chain links TRBV30 to TRBJ1-4; 9 bases are a match to TRBD1. The CDR3 is made up of 15 amino acids. CDR1 GTSNPN and CDR2 SVGIG come from the germline V gene (reference sequence). V shed 2 bases, J shed 7 bases, and the junction held 8 bases outside the gene matches. CDR3 sequence: CAWSSFGTGSEKLFF. The CDR3 DNA reads as TGTGCCTGGAGTTCATTCGGGACAGGGAGTGAAAAACTGTTTTTT.

The rearrangement joins TRBV28 to TRBJ1-2; D uncertain. The V and J ends lost 2 bases and 4 bases respectively, with 17 bases between them. CDR3 size: 16 residues. CDR1 is MDHEN, CDR2 SYDVKM, per germline. CDR3 sequence: CASSLTGINRGYGYTF. CDR3 coding DNA: TGTGCCAGCAGTTTAACCGGGATCAATAGAGGCTATGGCTACACCTTC.

The J gene is TRBJ2-5, the V gene TRBV27; TRBD1 agrees at 7 bases. Germline loops: CDR1 MNHEY, CDR2 SMNVEV (reference sequence). V lost 2 bases to trimming and J lost 2 bases; unmatched junction nucleotides: 2. The CDR3 runs 14 residues. The CDR3 region is CASSLRGRQETQYF. CDR3 sequence (DNA): TGTGCCAGCAGTTTAAGGGGGCGGCAAGAGACCCAGTACTTC.

The chain couples TRBV6-5 to TRBJ2-3, with 14 bases identical to TRBD2. Germline assignment: CDR1 MNHEY and CDR2 SVGAGI. The trim removed 6 bases at V and 8 bases at J, leaving 7 bases unmatched. The CDR3 has 15 amino acids. CDR3 protein: CASSQTSGRASTQYF. The CDR3 DNA reads as TGTGCCAGCAGCCAGACTAGCGGGAGGGCCAGTACGCAGTATTTT.

This clone was seen just once. The genes are TRBV28 and TRBJ2-7; 10 bases match TRBD2. The CDR3 spans 20 residues. Germline V gene sequence: CDR1 MDHEN, CDR2 SYDVKM. Trimming cost V 4 bases and J 2 bases; bases outside gene matches: 20. The CDR3: CASSSDLGLAGARRPYEQYF. For the CDR3, the DNA is TGTGCCAGCAGTTCCGACCTCGGGCTAGCGGGGGCCCGCCGCCCCTACGAGCAGTACTTC.

For the CDR3, the DNA is TGTGCCAGCAGCAGACAAACGACAGGGGTCGATACTGAAGCTTTCTTT. This encodes CASSRQTTGVDTEAFF. J is TRBJ1-1 and V is TRBV7-6, with 8 bases lining up with TRBD1. Losses at the gene ends were 5 bases for V and 5 bases for J; bases not matched to a gene: 13. In germline, CDR1 is SGHVS, CDR2 FNYEAQ. The CDR3 runs 16 residues.